What follows is one T cell receptor beta chain and its context. The antigen is unknown. The sample belongs to a study of cytomegalovirus exposure and HLA in healthy donors. Study-level findings and limits: Listed as cytomegalovirus-associated were around 160 TCR beta chains.

60 Vbeta and 13 Jbeta primers were used in PCR. The protocol was immunoSEQ multiplex PCR, while the TCRdb copy is restricted to in-frame clones and leaves out a portion. The table records over 110,000 clones, roughly four fifths of them present only once. Germline V gene data show CDR1 as KGHSH and CDR2 as LQKENI. CDR3 size: 14 residues. With 2 bases clipped from V and 2 bases from J, the junction kept 3 bases outside the gene matches. Sequenced: PBMCs. The chain employs TRBV18 and TRBJ2-7; TRBD1 agrees at 7 bases. The sequence was obtained from a male donor in good health and CMV-seronegative. The CDR3 protein is CASSPRQGAYEQYF. The CDR3 region has the DNA TGTGCCAGCTCACCAAGACAGGGCGCCTACGAGCAGTACTTC.